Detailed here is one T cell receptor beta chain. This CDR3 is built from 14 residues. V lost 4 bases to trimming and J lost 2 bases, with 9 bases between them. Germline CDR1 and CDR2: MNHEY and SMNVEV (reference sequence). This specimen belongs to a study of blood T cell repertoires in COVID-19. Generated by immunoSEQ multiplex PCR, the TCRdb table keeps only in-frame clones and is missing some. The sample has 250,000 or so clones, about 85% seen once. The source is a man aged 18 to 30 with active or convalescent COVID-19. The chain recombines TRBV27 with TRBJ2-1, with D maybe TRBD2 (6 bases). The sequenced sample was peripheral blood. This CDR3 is CASSSRGPYNEQFF. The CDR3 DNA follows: TGTGCCAGCAGTTCGCGGGGCCCCTACAATGAGCAGTTCTTC.